One sample yielded the 32 T cell receptor beta chains listed below, sequenced in a study of blood T cells in healthy people across ages. Through a sample-barcoded 5' primer and a J-beta primer mix, a second PCR was run for about 6 to 11 cycles. TCRdb fed the 5' RACE reads into MiXCR, producing one record per CDR3 protein. The sample carries hundreds of thousands of distinct CDR3 sequences, about 44% recorded once. The sequenced sample was blood. The receptors shown here come from a man between 25 and 39 years old in good health.

The genes are TRBV18 and TRBJ2-1, with D possibly TRBD2 on 5 matching bases. Germline CDR1 reads KGHSH; CDR2 reads LQKENI. The CDR3 spans 15 residues. The germline V and J ends were trimmed by 6 bases and 6 bases, with 18 bases remaining between them. The CDR3, as DNA: TGTGCCAGCTCCCCAGGCAGTTCGAGCGGCAATGAGCAGTTCTTC. Translated: CASSPGSSSGNEQFF.

This clonotype was observed a few times. The chain has TRBV27 and TRBJ1-2, with D possibly TRBD1 on 5 matching bases. Looked up from germline, CDR1 is MNHEY and CDR2 is SMNVEV (reference sequence). Trimming removed 8 bases at V and 0 bases at J, with 13 bases between. This CDR3 has 14 residues. This CDR3 reads CASWQAGANYGYTF. For the CDR3, the DNA is TGTGCCAGCTGGCAGGCGGGGGCTAACTATGGCTACACCTTC.

The chain carries TRBV4-3 and TRBJ2-7; 7 positions agree with TRBD2. The CDR3 extends over 18 amino acids. The V gene end was trimmed by 0 bases and the J gene end by 0 bases; junction bases not matched to a gene: 11. The germline V gene has CDR1 LGHNA and CDR2 YSLEER. The CDR3 loop is CASSQEFLGRGSSYEQYF. The CDR3 DNA is TGCGCCAGCAGCCAAGAGTTCCTGGGGAGGGGAAGCTCCTACGAGCAGTACTTC.

This clonotype appeared a few times. The chain carries TRBV5-1 and TRBJ1-1; no clear D gene. The CDR3 covers 13 residues. Germline CDR1 reads SGHRS; CDR2 reads YFSETQ. V was pared by 6 bases and J by 5 bases, with 14 bases between. CDR3 coding DNA: TGCGCCAGCATCGAACCTGGGGATACTGAAGCTTTCTTT. It specifies CASIEPGDTEAFF.

By sample fraction, this clonotype is medium-sized. The rearrangement uses TRBV12-3 or TRBV12-4 and TRBJ2-3; no definite D call. This CDR3 contains 11 residues. V was shortened by 6 bases and J by 6 bases, with 7 bases between the two germline ends. The CDR3 coding sequence is TGTGCCAGCAGCTTGTCCGATACGCAGTATTTT. Encoded protein: CASSLSDTQYF.

The chain joins TRBV5-1 to TRBJ2-4, with D perhaps TRBD2 (7 bases). The CDR3 loop spans 14 amino acids. Germline values: CDR1 SGHRS, CDR2 YFSETQ. Trimming took off 4 bases at V and 8 bases at J, with 16 bases between the two ends. The CDR3 sequence is CASSPSGAGDIQYF. CDR3 coding DNA: TGCGCCAGCAGCCCGTCAGGGGCGGGGGACATTCAGTACTTC.

This chain connects TRBV24-1 to TRBJ2-2; the D is unclear. Trimming pared 4 bases from V and 5 bases from J, leaving 1 base between. CDR1 is KGHDR, CDR2 SFDVKD, per germline. CDR3 length: 11 residues. This CDR3 is CATSETGELFF. The CDR3 nucleotides read TGTGCCACCAGTGAAACCGGGGAGCTGTTTTTT.

Comment on this clonotype: One base away lies a much larger clone, so this may be a sequencing read error. Here the CDR3 omits its conserved ending phenylalanine or tryptophan, so a read error is the likely source. This rearrangement joins TRBV7-2 to TRBJ2-7; 8 bases match TRBD2. Looked up from germline, CDR1 is SGHTA and CDR2 is FQGNSA. This CDR3 contains 13 residues. The V gene end was trimmed by 3 bases and the J gene end by 8 bases; junction bases not matched to a gene: 6. The CDR3 bases are TGTGCCAGCAGCTTTACACTAGCGGAAAAGCAGTACTTG. Its translation is CASSFTLAEKQYL.

This sequence joins TRBV27 and TRBJ2-1, with D maybe TRBD1 (5 bases). This CDR3 comprises 16 residues. Germline V gives CDR1 MNHEY, CDR2 SMNVEV (reference sequence). V was trimmed by 0 bases and J by 0 bases, leaving 9 bases between them. In nucleotides, the CDR3 is TGTGCCAGCAGTTTATCGGGCAGGGCCTCCTACAATGAGCAGTTCTTC. As protein: CASSLSGRASYNEQFF.

To note about this clonotype: A much larger clone lies one base from this, so it may be a read error. The J gene is TRBJ2-7, the V gene TRBV6-1; 7 nucleotides agree with TRBD1. The ends lost 6 bases at V and 1 base at J; junction bases unmatched: 9. The CDR3 is 15 amino acids. The germline V gene has CDR1 MNHNS and CDR2 SASEGT. For the CDR3, the DNA is TGTGCCAGCAGGTGGTCGGGACAGAGGTCCTACGAGCAGTACTTC. It translates to CASRWSGQRSYEQYF.

There are a few counts of this clonotype. The V call is TRBV20-1, the J call TRBJ2-5; 9 bases are shared with TRBD2. CDR3 size: 15 residues. The V and J ends lost 3 bases and 5 bases, in that order; junction bases with no gene match: 10. CDR1 and CDR2 from the germline V gene are DFQATT and SNEGSKA (reference sequence). The CDR3 bases are TGCAGTGCTAGTCCGATAGCGGGGGTGTCTGAGACCCAGTACTTC. Its protein is CSASPIAGVSETQYF.

The gene calls are TRBV4-2 and TRBJ2-2; D call uncertain. Looked up from germline, CDR1 is LGHNA and CDR2 is YNFKEQ. Trimming pared 3 bases from V and 6 bases from J, leaving 11 bases between. There are 14 residues in the CDR3. The CDR3 reads CASSQTGPPGELFF. The CDR3 region has the DNA TGTGCCAGCAGCCAGACGGGTCCACCCGGGGAGCTGTTTTTT.

This chain connects TRBV13 to TRBJ2-1; TRBD2 matches 9 bases. The CDR3 covers 16 residues. The ends lost 5 bases at V and 6 bases at J; junction bases unmatched: 11. Germline V gene data show CDR1 as PRHDT and CDR2 as FYEKMQ (reference sequence). This CDR3 reads CASSHTERGVFNEQFF. Written as DNA, the CDR3 is TGTGCCAGCAGCCACACCGAGCGGGGGGTCTTCAATGAGCAGTTCTTC.

About this clonotype itself: The junction does not match germline at one end; this may be a read error. The rearrangement uses TRBV12-3 or TRBV12-4 and TRBJ2-7; 7 positions agree with TRBD2. CDR3 length equals 15 residues. The CDR3 region has the DNA TGTGCCTGCAGTTCCGCCGGCGGGGGCTCCTACGAGCAGTACTTC. Encoded protein: CACSSAGGGSYEQYF.

J is TRBJ1-3 and V is TRBV7-4; D call uncertain. V lost 0 bases and J 1 base, leaving 7 bases between the germline ends. This CDR3 region has 15 residues. The germline V gene encodes CDR1 SGHVT and CDR2 SQSDAQ. CDR3 DNA: TGTGCCAGCAGCTTAGCCAGGTATTCTGGAAACACCATATATTTT. As protein: CASSLARYSGNTIYF.

V is TRBV12-5 and J is TRBJ2-7; D gene unclear. The CDR3 runs 13 residues. The germline V gene encodes CDR1 LGHNT and CDR2 FRNRAP. V dropped 3 bases and J dropped 2 bases, with 8 bases sitting between them. The CDR3 reads CASGLSGAYEQYF. The CDR3 DNA sequence: TGTGCTAGTGGTTTATCAGGAGCCTACGAGCAGTACTTC. The variable domain in full, with the rest retrieved from reference TRBV12-5 and TRBJ2-7, is DARVTQTPRHKVTEMGQEVTMRCQPILGHNTVFWYRQTMMQGLELLAYFRNRAPLDDSGMPKDRFSAEMPDATLATLKIQPSEPRDSAVYFCASGLSGAYEQYFGPGTRLTVT.

This chain uses TRBV12-3 or TRBV12-4 with TRBJ1-4; D is undetermined. The CDR3 spans 15 residues. The germline V and J ends were trimmed by 5 bases and 8 bases, with 18 bases remaining between them. The CDR3: CASSGSSGVGEKLFF. CDR3 bases: TGTGCCAGCAGTGGTAGTTCGGGAGTAGGAGAAAAACTGTTTTTT.

V and J are TRBV5-1 and TRBJ2-1; 9 nucleotides agree with TRBD2. The germline V gene encodes CDR1 SGHRS and CDR2 YFSETQ. CDR3 size: 19 residues. Trimming cost V 0 bases and J 6 bases; bases outside gene matches: 16. CDR3 in DNA: TGCGCCAGCAGCTTGGTATTAGCGGGGGCCCTCGGGGGTAGCAATGAGCAGTTCTTC. Residues: CASSLVLAGALGGSNEQFF.

CDR3 amino acids: CASTEGGYSYEQFF. The CDR3 DNA reads TGCGCCAGCACGGAAGGGGGGTACTCCTACGAGCAGTTCTTC. J is TRBJ2-1 and V is TRBV5-1; D is perhaps TRBD1 or TRBD2 (6 bases each). The CDR3 covers 14 residues. V was pared by 6 bases and J by 10 bases, with 20 bases between. Germline V gene data show CDR1 as SGHRS and CDR2 as YFSETQ.

V is TRBV29-1 and J is TRBJ2-1; 9 nucleotides match TRBD2. This CDR3 spans 14 amino acids. The germline V gene encodes CDR1 SQVTM and CDR2 ANQGSEA. J gave up 1 base and V 5 bases, and 3 bases lay outside the gene matches. CDR3: CSVYSGRSYNEQFF. The CDR3 nucleotides read TGCAGCGTTTATAGCGGGAGATCCTACAATGAGCAGTTCTTC.

CDR3 DNA: TGTGCCAGCAGCTTCCTGGACAGGGAAGCCTATGGCTACACCTTC. This encodes CASSFLDREAYGYTF. The chain couples TRBV5-6 to TRBJ1-2; 8 bases align to TRBD1. Trimming cost V 2 bases and J 4 bases; bases outside gene matches: 7. Germline V gives CDR1 SGHDT, CDR2 YYEEEE. CDR3 length equals 15 residues. Full variable domain (rest looked up from reference TRBV5-6 and TRBJ1-2): DAGVTQSPTHLIKTRGQQVTLRCSPKSGHDTVSWYQQALGQGPQFIFQYYEEEERQRGNFPDRFSGHQFPNYSSELNVNALLLGDSALYLCASSFLDREAYGYTFGSGTRLTVV.

The rearrangement joins TRBV4-2 to TRBJ2-7; 12 bases map to TRBD2. CDR1 LGHNA and CDR2 YNFKEQ come from the germline V gene. This CDR3 spans 16 amino acids. J gave up 8 bases and V 3 bases, and 11 bases lay outside the gene matches. The chain's CDR3 is CASSHPPSGGASQQYF. CDR3 sequence (DNA): TGTGCCAGCAGCCATCCCCCTAGCGGGGGGGCTTCGCAGCAGTACTTC.

This clonotype was found a few times. This sequence joins TRBV18 and TRBJ2-7, with D tentatively TRBD2 (6 bases). V dropped 5 bases and J dropped 2 bases, with 10 bases sitting between them. The germline gives CDR1 KGHSH, CDR2 LQKENI. The CDR3 spans 13 residues. As DNA, the CDR3 is TGTGCCAGCTCAACTGGGGAGGCCTACGAGCAGTACTTC. Translation gives CASSTGEAYEQYF.

This clonotype was counted between two and nine times. The chain links TRBV6-5 to TRBJ2-7, with D unclear. CDR3 size: 14 residues. CDR1 is MNHEY, CDR2 SVGAGI, per germline. Trimming took off 2 bases at V and 0 bases at J, with 8 bases between the two ends. CDR3 region: CASSYKEHSYEQYF. CDR3 coding DNA: TGTGCCAGCAGTTACAAGGAACACTCCTACGAGCAGTACTTC.

Only a few counts were recorded for this clonotype. The rearrangement joins TRBV18 to TRBJ2-5; 9 bases map to TRBD2. Germline V gene data show CDR1 as KGHSH and CDR2 as LQKENI. With V trimmed by 3 bases and J by 1 base, 3 bases remained unmatched. The CDR3 loop spans 15 amino acids. The CDR3 loop reads CASSPISGGQETQYF. The CDR3 DNA reads as TGTGCCAGCTCACCGATTAGCGGGGGCCAAGAGACCCAGTACTTC.

The chain couples TRBV7-2 to TRBJ2-5, with D possibly TRBD2 on 6 matching bases. Trimming removed 0 bases at V and 5 bases at J, with 13 bases between. Germline assignment: CDR1 SGHTA and CDR2 FQGNSA. There are 15 residues in the CDR3. This chain's CDR3 is CASSLARGTLETQYF. The DNA for the CDR3 is TGTGCCAGCAGCTTAGCGAGAGGGACTCTGGAGACCCAGTACTTC.

This clonotype showed up just a few times. The gene calls are TRBV13 and TRBJ2-1; no firm D call. V lost 2 bases to trimming and J lost 6 bases, with 17 bases between them. This CDR3 region has 16 residues. CDR1 PRHDT and CDR2 FYEKMQ come from the germline V gene (reference sequence). CDR3 DNA: TGTGCCAGCAGCTTAAGACCCGGTGGGAAACGCAATGAGCAGTTCTTC. The encoded protein is CASSLRPGGKRNEQFF.

The J gene is TRBJ1-3, the V gene TRBV4-1; perhaps TRBD1 as D (5 bases). Germline-derived CDR1 and CDR2 are MGHRA and YSYEKL. The length of the CDR3 is 15 residues. V lost 3 bases, J lost 0 bases, and 9 bases lay in between. CDR3 nucleotide sequence: TGCGCCAGCAGCCAGGCAGGGTTCTCTGGAAACACCATATATTTT. It translates to CASSQAGFSGNTIYF.

This CDR3 is CASTPRLRETQYF. The CDR3 nucleotides read TGTGCCAGCACCCCACGACTCCGGGAGACCCAGTACTTC. V gene TRBV6-5 combines with J gene TRBJ2-4; D ambiguous. The end of the DNA is better explained by TRBJ2-5, so the J call may be wrong. The CDR3 loop spans 13 amino acids. Per germline, CDR1 MNHEY and CDR2 SVGAGI.

This clonotype was observed once. The J gene is TRBJ1-4, the V gene TRBV10-3, with a weak D call TRBD1 (5 bases). This CDR3 has 11 amino acids. Germline CDR1 and CDR2: ENHRY and SYGVKD. Trimming shortened V by 6 bases and J by 6 bases, and 5 bases separated the two germline ends. The CDR3 region is CAIRGDEKLFF. Written as DNA, the CDR3 is TGTGCCATCAGAGGGGATGAAAAACTGTTTTTT.

Of note for this clonotype: Possible read error: a much larger clone is one base away. The chain couples TRBV6-5 to TRBJ2-1, with TRBD2 identical over 10 bases. The DNA matches TRBJ2-7 better at its end, which makes the J call doubtful. Germline CDR1 and CDR2: MNHEY and SVGAGI. The CDR3 runs 17 residues. The CDR3 DNA reads as TGTGCCAGCAGTTACTCGCCTAGCGGGGGATCCTACAATGAGCAGTACTTC. The encoded protein is CASSYSPSGGSYNEQYF.

CDR3: CAWRYKTTRQETQYF. As DNA, the CDR3 is TGTGCCTGGAGATACAAAACGACTAGGCAAGAGACCCAGTACTTC. The rearrangement uses TRBV30 and TRBJ2-7; D may be TRBD2 (6 bases). The DNA end is a closer match to TRBJ2-5, so the J assignment may be wrong. There are 15 residues in the CDR3. Germline V lookup: CDR1 GTSNPN, CDR2 SVGIG (reference sequence).